The 7 T cell receptor beta chains below come from one sample, sequenced in a study of blood T cell repertoires in COVID-19. Only in-frame clones appear in the TCRdb table, and some are missing; sequencing was by immunoSEQ multiplex PCR. In the table there are 250,000 or so clones, around 83% of which are singletons. Source material: peripheral blood. The receptors were gathered from a man of 80 years or more with acute or convalescent COVID-19.

In this sample, this clone turned up a few times. This rearrangement joins TRBV3-1 (or the pseudogene TRBV3-2) to TRBJ1-5; D uncertain. Germline V lookup: CDR1 LGHDT, CDR2 YNNKEL (reference sequence). This CDR3 has 14 residues. Trimming left V 0 bases short and J 3 bases short, with 6 bases between. CDR3 bases: TGTGCCAGCAGCCAAGATAACACCAATCAGCCCCAGCATTTT. Its translation: CASSQDNTNQPQHF.

V gene TRBV28 combines with J gene TRBJ1-2, with a possible D match to TRBD1 (5 bases). Germline loops: CDR1 MDHEN, CDR2 SYDVKM. Trimming took 8 bases from V and 5 from J, leaving 21 bases between them. The CDR3 covers 15 residues. Here the CDR3 reads CASHWGGVRRYGYTF. CDR3 DNA: TGTGCCAGCCATTGGGGGGGGGTGAGGAGGTATGGCTACACCTTC.

The chain couples TRBV6-5 to TRBJ2-7, with a weak D call TRBD2 (6 bases). The CDR3 contains 15 residues. Germline loops: CDR1 MNHEY, CDR2 SVGAGI. V was clipped by 0 bases and J by 5 bases, with 14 bases between them. CDR3 nucleotide sequence: TGTGCCAGCAGTTACTCGAGACTAGGATTGAACGAGCAGTACTTC. Residues: CASSYSRLGLNEQYF.

The V and J genes are TRBV2 and TRBJ2-4; D remains unclear. V was cut by 7 bases and J by 0 bases, with 13 bases left in between. Germline assignment: CDR1 SNHLY and CDR2 FYNNEI. CDR3 length equals 15 residues. This CDR3 is CASIQDNLAKNIQYF. CDR3 nucleotides: TGTGCCAGCATACAAGATAACCTAGCCAAAAACATTCAGTACTTC.

This clone was observed once. The chain carries TRBV7-3 and TRBJ2-7; D is undetermined. The V end was cut by 2 bases, the J end by 5 bases, with 13 bases between. There are 14 residues in the CDR3. Germline V gene lookup returns CDR1 SGHTA and CDR2 FQGTGA. CDR3 DNA: TGTGCCAGCAGCTTACCCAGGTCCGAGAACGAGCAGTACTTC. Encoded protein: CASSLPRSENEQYF.

This chain uses TRBV7-2 with TRBJ1-5; D is perhaps TRBD1 (5 bases). V lost 7 bases to trimming and J lost 4 bases, with 17 bases between them. Per the germline V gene, CDR1 is SGHTA and CDR2 is FQGNSA. The CDR3 has 15 residues. CDR3 sequence: CASTLSLGPNQPQHF. CDR3 nucleotide sequence: TGTGCCAGCACCCTCTCTCTGGGGCCAAATCAGCCCCAGCATTTT.

The chain uses TRBV24-1 and TRBJ1-2; D is unresolved. The germline V and J ends were trimmed by 6 bases and 2 bases, with 12 bases remaining between them. In germline, CDR1 is KGHDR, CDR2 SFDVKD. The CDR3 is made up of 14 amino acids. The CDR3 DNA reads as TGTGCCACCAGTAAAGACTCCCAAAACTATGGCTACACCTTC. This codes for CATSKDSQNYGYTF.